This T cell receptor (beta chain) stems from a study of CD8 T cells in ankylosing spondylitis. Whole-study results and caveats: Apparently characteristic of ankylosing spondylitis blood was a TCR beta motif (roughly eight highly homologous variants).

This clonotype was recorded a few times. Its antigen remains unknown. TCRdb fed the 5' RACE reads into MiXCR, producing one record per CDR3 protein. Of around 140,000 distinct CDR3 sequences detected, more than 15% appear once; the ten largest clones hold 30% to 35%. V was cut by 6 bases and J by 4 bases, with 19 bases left in between. Germline assignment: CDR1 MGHRA and CDR2 YSYEKL. The CDR3 length is 16 residues. What was sequenced was blood, either unsorted or a sorted T cell fraction (not recorded which). The genes are TRBV4-1 and TRBJ2-1; possible D gene TRBD1, 5 bases. The source of this sequence is a male donor with ankylosing spondylitis. CDR3 residues: CASRGKQGLSYNEQFF. CDR3 DNA sequence: TGCGCCAGCAGGGGCAAGCAGGGATTGTCTTACAATGAGCAGTTCTTC.